A single sample is the source of the 13 T cell receptor beta chains below, sequenced in a study of cytomegalovirus exposure and HLA in healthy donors. PCR involved 60 Vbeta and 13 Jbeta primers. Repertoires were generated with immunoSEQ multiplex PCR, while TCRdb's copy carries only in-frame clones and drops some. This table has more than 150,000 clones, just under 80% appearing once. Sequencing was done on a sample of PBMCs. Receptors originate from a woman in her twenties or thirties in good health and CMV-seropositive.

This rearrangement joins TRBV7-3 to TRBJ1-2; D gene uncertain. Trimming took off 4 bases at V and 1 base at J, with 7 bases between the two ends. CDR1 and CDR2 (germline): SGHTA, FQGTGA. The CDR3 runs 13 residues. CDR3 DNA: TGTGCCAGCAGCTCCTCGGGTAACTATGGCTACACCTTC. It is translated as CASSSSGNYGYTF.

The chain has TRBV7-9 and TRBJ2-7, with 9 bases matching TRBD1. This CDR3 comprises 16 residues. Germline CDR1 reads SEHNR; CDR2 reads FQNEAQ (reference sequence). V shed 6 bases and J 6 bases; nucleotides not matched to a gene: 15. CDR3 in DNA: TGTGCCAGCAGTTTCATCAAGGGACAGGGACACGTCGAGCAGTACTTC. It is translated as CASSFIKGQGHVEQYF.

The chain employs TRBV2 and TRBJ1-5; possible D gene TRBD1, 6 bases. Trimming removed 5 bases at V and 0 bases at J, with 8 bases between. CDR3 length: 14 amino acids. Germline CDR1 is SNHLY and CDR2 is FYNNEI. CDR3 sequence reads: CASSTGYSNQPQHF. DNA of the CDR3: TGTGCCAGCAGTACAGGGTATAGCAATCAGCCCCAGCATTTT.

V and J are TRBV7-2 and TRBJ2-7, with 7 bases that match TRBD1. The CDR3 has 15 amino acids. Per germline, CDR1 SGHTA and CDR2 FQGNSA. The J segment lost 1 base and the V segment lost 1 base, leaving 4 bases of the junction unmatched. In DNA, the CDR3 is TGTGCCAGCAGCTTAGTCGGGACAGAATCCTACGAGCAGTACTTC. Residues: CASSLVGTESYEQYF.

J is TRBJ1-1 and V is TRBV7-9; TRBD1 matches 7 bases. The germline V gene has CDR1 SEHNR and CDR2 FQNEAQ (reference sequence). V lost 5 bases to trimming and J lost 7 bases; unmatched junction nucleotides: 7. The CDR3 length is 13 residues. CDR3 region: CASSQTGVGEAFF. The CDR3 DNA sequence: TGTGCCAGCAGCCAAACAGGGGTCGGTGAAGCTTTCTTT.

A remark on this clone: At one boundary the junction diverges from the germline segment, which might be a read error. V and J are TRBV7-7 and TRBJ2-1; 9 bases are a match to TRBD1. There are 15 residues in the CDR3. Germline CDR1 reads SSHAT; CDR2 reads FNYEAQ (reference sequence). The CDR3 reads CASSPTWTGEGEQFF. For the CDR3, the DNA is TGTGCTAGCAGCCCGACTTGGACAGGGGAAGGCGAGCAGTTCTTC.

This clone was detected only a few times. This rearrangement joins TRBV6-5 to TRBJ1-3; the D is unclear. This CDR3 spans 15 amino acids. Trimming left V 2 bases short and J 0 bases short, with 8 bases between. Germline values: CDR1 MNHEY, CDR2 SVGAGI. The CDR3, as DNA: TGTGCCAGCAGTTACGGGCGTTACTCTGGAAACACCATATATTTT. This gives the protein CASSYGRYSGNTIYF.

The chain carries TRBV20-1 and TRBJ1-2; 7 bases align to TRBD1. This CDR3 has 11 residues. Germline lookup yields CDR1 DFQATT and CDR2 SNEGSKA (reference sequence). The CDR3 region has the DNA TGCACAACAGGGGCTAACTATGGCTACACCTTC. Protein sequence: CTTGANYGYTF.

V and J are TRBV14 and TRBJ1-6; no clear D. The CDR3 totals 17 residues. From germline, CDR1 is SGHDN and CDR2 FVKESK. The V end lost 1 base, the J end lost 5 bases, and 15 bases lay between the germline ends. As DNA, the CDR3 is TGTGCCAGCAGCCAAGGATCCCGGACTGCGAATAATTCACCCCTCCACTTT. Residues: CASSQGSRTANNSPLHF.

V usage is TRBV15 and J usage is TRBJ1-5, with 7 bases aligning to TRBD1. The CDR3 sequence is 13 residues long. Germline V CDR1 and CDR2: LNHNV, YYDKDF (reference sequence). V gave up 8 bases and J gave up 2 bases; unmatched junction bases: 3. The CDR3 region is CATGDRRNQPQHF. The CDR3 region has the DNA TGTGCCACCGGGGACAGACGCAATCAGCCCCAGCATTTT.

The V gene is TRBV5-6, the J gene TRBJ2-7, with 7 positions matching TRBD2. The V segment lost 7 bases and the J segment 4 bases; nucleotides outside the gene matches: 20. The length of the CDR3 is 17 residues. In germline, CDR1 is SGHDT, CDR2 YYEEEE. CDR3 sequence: CASGPSFGVGEGYEQYF. The CDR3, as DNA: TGTGCCAGCGGACCATCTTTTGGGGTGGGGGAGGGTTACGAGCAGTACTTC.

The gene calls are TRBV2 and TRBJ2-7; D might be TRBD1 (5 bases). Germline V CDR1 and CDR2: SNHLY, FYNNEI. Between the trimmed V and J ends, which lost 8 bases and 3 bases, there was a span of 8 bases. The CDR3 length is 11 residues. The CDR3 sequence is CASEQVYEQYF. CDR3 nucleotides: TGTGCCAGCGAACAGGTCTACGAGCAGTACTTC.

The chain employs TRBV9 and TRBJ2-1; TRBD2 aligns across 13 bases. Germline V gives CDR1 SGDLS, CDR2 YYNGEE. V lost 3 bases and J lost 0; bases outside the gene matches: 9. CDR3 size: 19 residues. The CDR3 region is CASSAGLAGEGNSYNEQFF. CDR3 nucleotide sequence: TGTGCCAGCAGCGCCGGACTAGCGGGAGAGGGAAACTCCTACAATGAGCAGTTCTTC.